A single sample gave rise to the 23 T cell receptor beta chains below, sequenced in a study of T cells in Graves' hyperthyroidism and ophthalmopathy (dated by TCRdb to about 2019). Library generation was performed with multiplex PCR. Sequenced on an Illumina HiSeq 2000. The TCR beta CDR3 regions were amplified from RNA transcripts. A first-round RT-PCR of the TCR CDR3 used the HTBI primer set with the Qiagen OneStep RT-PCR kit. The public sequencing data were trimmed at Q25 with fastp and processed into clonotypes with MiXCR by TCRdb, which kept only in-frame beta chains. Identical CDR3 protein sequences are pooled into one entry, listed with their most common genes and DNA. Present in this sample are roughly 600,000 distinct CDR3 sequences, more than 14% of which were seen just once. Together, the top ten hold under 15% of the sample. Sequences were obtained from blood. These receptors all come from a woman aged 45-59 years with Graves' ophthalmopathy.

V and J are TRBV28 and TRBJ2-1; 14 bases are shared with TRBD2. Per the germline V gene, CDR1 is MDHEN and CDR2 is SYDVKM. CDR3 length: 16 amino acids. V trimming: 6 bases; J trimming: 9 bases; junction bases outside the gene matches: 10. The CDR3 bases are TGTGCCAGCAGAAGACGGACTAGCGGGAGGTATGCTGAGCAGTTCTTC. It specifies CASRRRTSGRYAEQFF.

This clonotype has at least ten counts. CDR3 sequence: CASNNGQMNTGELFF. The CDR3 bases are TGCGCCAGCAACAACGGACAGATGAACACCGGGGAGCTGTTTTTT. The chain recombines TRBV5-1 with TRBJ2-2, with D possibly matching TRBD1 (6 bases). CDR1 SGHRS and CDR2 YFSETQ come from the germline V gene. Trimming left V 6 bases short and J 1 base short, with 13 bases between. The CDR3 covers 15 residues.

This clonotype was picked up many times. V usage is TRBV18 and J usage is TRBJ1-4, with D unresolved. Germline V lookup: CDR1 KGHSH, CDR2 LQKENI. The CDR3 has 14 residues. V gave up 3 bases and J gave up 7 bases, with 12 bases separating them. In DNA form, the CDR3 reads TGTGCCAGCTCACCTGGGTCCGCGACTGAAAAACTGTTTTTT. Amino acids: CASSPGSATEKLFF.

This chain joins TRBV6-5 and TRBJ2-3; TRBD2 aligns across 12 bases. The CDR3 runs 13 residues. CDR1 is MNHEY and CDR2 is SVGAGI in the germline V gene. Unmatched junction bases numbered 2, after V lost 4 bases and J lost 9 bases. Written as DNA, the CDR3 is TGTGCCAGCAGTTCAGGGACTAGCGGGACGCAGTATTTT. It translates to CASSSGTSGTQYF.

About this clonotype: Possible read error: a much larger clone is one base away. The chain has TRBV2 and TRBJ1-5, with D perhaps TRBD1 (6 bases). The germline gives CDR1 SNHLY, CDR2 FYNNEI. This CDR3 region has 15 residues. V was shortened by 3 bases and J by 0 bases, with 9 bases between the two germline ends. The CDR3 loop reads CASSEGAASNQPQHF. The CDR3 coding sequence is TGTGCCAGCAGTGAGGGGGCGGCTAGCAATCAGCCCCAGCATTTT. Complete variable domain (other parts from reference TRBV2 and TRBJ1-5): EPEVTQTPSHQVTQMGQEVILRCVPISNHLYFYWYRQILGQKVEFLVSFYNNEISEKSEIFDDQFSVERPDGSNFTLKIRSTKLEDSAMYFCASSEGAASNQPQHFGDGTRLSIL.

This clonotype was recorded a few times. With a much larger clone just one base away, this may be a read error. J is TRBJ1-4 and V is TRBV7-9, with TRBD1 identical over 10 bases. The CDR3 extends over 14 amino acids. Per germline, CDR1 SEHNR and CDR2 FQNEAQ (reference sequence). V shed 5 bases, J shed 8 bases, and the junction held 5 bases outside the gene matches. The CDR3 region has the DNA TGTGCCAGCAGCGCCGGGACAGGGGAAGAAAAACTGTTTTTT. This codes for CASSAGTGEEKLFF.

This clonotype was counted ten times or more. V gene TRBV30 combines with J gene TRBJ1-5; weak D call: TRBD1 (6 bases). Germline CDR1 is GTSNPN and CDR2 is SVGIG (reference sequence). The CDR3 spans 13 residues. Trimming took 2 bases from V and 5 from J, leaving 10 bases between them. CDR3 protein: CAWSRDIYQPQHF. CDR3 DNA sequence: TGTGCCTGGAGTCGGGACATATATCAGCCCCAGCATTTT.

With regard to this clonotype: This may arise from a read error, as a much more abundant clone is one base away. The V call is TRBV28, the J call TRBJ1-1, with D unclear. The germline CDR1 and CDR2 sequences are MDHEN and SYDVKM. The CDR3 totals 12 residues. The V end lost 11 bases, the J end lost 4 bases, and 14 bases lay between the germline ends. The CDR3 is CAGTLGSTEAFF. The CDR3, as DNA: TGTGCCGGCACCCTAGGGAGCACTGAAGCTTTCTTT.

V gene TRBV29-1 combines with J gene TRBJ1-2, with TRBD1 as a possible D gene (6 bases). Trimming pared 7 bases from V and 1 base from J, leaving 13 bases between. The CDR3 sequence is 13 residues long. Germline V CDR1 and CDR2: SQVTM, ANQGSEA. The CDR3 region is CSAKRQDNYGYTF. Written as DNA, the CDR3 is TGCAGCGCCAAAAGACAGGATAACTATGGCTACACCTTC. Together with reference TRBV29-1 and TRBJ1-2, the CDR3 gives the full variable domain: SAVISQKPSRDICQRGTSLTIQCQVDSQVTMMFWYRQQPGQSLTLIATANQGSEATYESGFVIDKFPISRPNLTFSTLTVSNMSPEDSSIYLCSAKRQDNYGYTFGSGTRLTVV.

This chain connects TRBV19 to TRBJ2-7; no reliable D call. The germline V gene encodes CDR1 LNHDA and CDR2 SQIVND (reference sequence). Trimming removed 10 bases at V and 3 bases at J, with 22 bases between. This CDR3 spans 15 amino acids. Written as DNA, the CDR3 is TGTGCCACTTCTCCTAGGGCGACCGCCGACTACGAGCAGTACTTC. The encoded protein is CATSPRATADYEQYF. Complete variable domain (other parts from reference TRBV19 and TRBJ2-7): DGGITQSPKYLFRKEGQNVTLSCEQNLNHDAMYWYRQDPGQGLRLIYYSQIVNDFQKGDIAEGYSVSREKKESFPLTVTSAQKNPTAFYLCATSPRATADYEQYFGPGTRLTVT.

This clonotype was observed many times. The genes are TRBV12-3 or TRBV12-4 and TRBJ1-1; perhaps TRBD1 as D (6 bases). Trimming took off 1 base at V and 4 bases at J, with 10 bases between the two ends. The CDR3 loop spans 14 amino acids. In nucleotides, the CDR3 is TGTGCCAGCAGTTTAGTCAGGGGAGGCACTGAAGCTTTCTTT. Protein product: CASSLVRGGTEAFF.

The CDR3 protein is CASSQVINSNQPQHF. Written as DNA, the CDR3 is TGCGCCAGCAGCCAAGTCATTAATAGCAATCAGCCCCAGCATTTT. The chain recombines TRBV4-3 with TRBJ1-5; no clear D gene. This CDR3 contains 15 residues. Germline assignment: CDR1 LGHNA and CDR2 YSLEER. The ends were cut back, 1 base at V and 0 bases at J, with 7 bases in the middle.

In this sample, this clonotype turned up many times. This chain links TRBV7-3 with TRBJ2-7; no reliable D call. This CDR3 is built from 12 residues. Germline assignment: CDR1 SGHTA and CDR2 FQGTGA. V dropped 11 bases and J dropped 3 bases, with 14 bases sitting between them. CDR3 coding DNA: TGTGCCGGCCCCGAAGGCGGCTACGAGCAGTACTTC. It specifies CAGPEGGYEQYF.

A few counts support this clonotype. This chain connects TRBV6-1 to TRBJ1-4; D not certain. In germline, CDR1 is MNHNS, CDR2 SASEGT. The CDR3 covers 14 residues. The germline V and J ends were trimmed by 5 bases and 2 bases, with 9 bases remaining between them. CDR3 in amino acids: CASSSRGTNEKLFF. CDR3 coding DNA: TGTGCCAGCAGTTCCCGCGGGACTAATGAAAAACTGTTTTTT.

This clonotype has at least ten counts. The chain couples TRBV7-2 to TRBJ1-6; D may be TRBD1 (5 bases). Germline lookup yields CDR1 SGHTA and CDR2 FQGNSA. Deletions cut 3 bases from V and 10 bases from J, with 13 bases between. This CDR3 contains 14 residues. The CDR3 loop is CASSLGTSGSPLHF. The CDR3, as DNA: TGTGCCAGCAGCTTGGGGACCTCCGGGTCACCCCTCCACTTT.

This clonotype showed up just a few times. The chain combines TRBV7-2 with TRBJ2-1; D might be TRBD1 or TRBD2, each matching 6 bases. Deletions cut 5 bases from V and 1 base from J, with 12 bases between. CDR3 size: 15 residues. Germline V lookup: CDR1 SGHTA, CDR2 FQGNSA. In DNA, the CDR3 is TGTGCCAGCAGCCGGGGGCCGAGTTCCTACAATGAGCAGTTCTTC. Translating gives CASSRGPSSYNEQFF.

This clonotype has ten or more counts. This rearrangement joins TRBV7-2 to TRBJ2-1; 9 positions agree with TRBD2. After removal of 1 base from V and 6 bases from J, the junction contained 10 bases not matched to a gene. Germline CDR1 SGHTA, CDR2 FQGNSA. CDR3 size: 17 residues. The CDR3: CASSLVKPGLAGNEQFF. CDR3 sequence (DNA): TGTGCCAGCAGCTTAGTAAAGCCGGGACTAGCAGGCAATGAGCAGTTCTTC.

This clonotype was picked up many times. The chain uses TRBV27 and TRBJ2-3; 16 bases line up with TRBD2. V lost 2 bases and J lost 4; bases outside the gene matches: 12. The germline CDR1 and CDR2 sequences are MNHEY and SMNVEV (reference sequence). The CDR3 has 20 amino acids. DNA for the CDR3: TGTGCCAGCAGTTTACTAATCCCGGGACTAGCGGGAGGGATCTCAGATACGCAGTATTTT. This translates into CASSLLIPGLAGGISDTQYF.

The chain is built from TRBV6-2 or TRBV6-3 and TRBJ2-2; TRBD1 matches 8 bases. Unmatched junction bases numbered 3, after V lost 5 bases and J lost 7 bases. Germline CDR1 is MNHEY and CDR2 is SVGEGT. The CDR3 is made up of 13 amino acids. CDR3 DNA: TGTGCCAGCAGTGGGGGACAGGTCGGGGAGCTGTTTTTT. This encodes CASSGGQVGELFF.

The chain has TRBV7-3 and TRBJ2-2, with D tentatively TRBD2 (5 bases). CDR3 size: 16 residues. Trimming pared 1 base from V and 4 bases from J, leaving 13 bases between. Germline CDR1 and CDR2: SGHTA and FQGTGA. CDR3 in amino acids: CASSLMELVFTGELFF. The CDR3, as DNA: TGTGCCAGCAGCTTAATGGAACTAGTATTCACCGGGGAGCTGTTTTTT.

In this sample, this clonotype turned up many times. The J gene is TRBJ2-1, the V gene TRBV20-1, with D possibly being TRBD1 or TRBD2 (5 bases each). The V gene's germline CDR1 is DFQATT and CDR2 SNEGSKA (reference sequence). V was shortened by 0 bases and J by 7 bases, with 16 bases between the two germline ends. The CDR3 sequence is 15 residues long. In nucleotides, the CDR3 is TGCAGTGCTAGAGATATGGGGGAGCCGGTTAATGAGCAGTTCTTC. This translates into CSARDMGEPVNEQFF.

This clonotype has a count of ten or more. The V gene is TRBV19, the J gene TRBJ1-1; possibly TRBD1 for D (6 bases). The CDR3 is 13 amino acids. Trimming left V 4 bases short and J 7 bases short, with 13 bases between. Germline CDR1 reads LNHDA; CDR2 reads SQIVND (reference sequence). The CDR3 is CASSSRGGDEAFF. CDR3 nucleotide sequence: TGTGCCAGTAGTAGCAGGGGTGGGGATGAAGCTTTCTTT. Variable domain in full (rest from reference TRBV19 and TRBJ1-1): DGGITQSPKYLFRKEGQNVTLSCEQNLNHDAMYWYRQDPGQGLRLIYYSQIVNDFQKGDIAEGYSVSREKKESFPLTVTSAQKNPTAFYLCASSSRGGDEAFFGQGTRLTVV.

The gene calls are TRBV5-1 and TRBJ2-1, with 8 bases lining up with TRBD2. Unmatched junction bases numbered 8, after V lost 4 bases and J lost 8 bases. Germline CDR1 SGHRS, CDR2 YFSETQ. CDR3 length: 14 amino acids. The CDR3 bases are TGCGCCAGCAGCCCAATTTCGGGGGGGGATGAGCAGTTCTTC. Translation gives CASSPISGGDEQFF.